The clone carrying this TCR beta chain was picked up a small number of times. The antigen is undetermined. Trimming cost V 7 bases and J 6 bases, with 19 bases left between them. The CDR3 extends over 14 amino acids. Germline V gives CDR1 MNHNS, CDR2 SASEGT. Profiled with immunoSEQ multiplex PCR; TCRdb holds only in-frame clones, not every one. The sample includes about 150,000 clones, approximately 86% seen only once; the top ten take 20% to 25%. This entry is derived from a study of cytomegalovirus exposure and HLA in healthy donors. Study-wide results and caveats: A few chains tied to CMV proved CMV antigen-specific in vitro. Most TCR sequences were rare, but some public TCRs occurred in many donors.

The source of this sequence is a man between 18 and 29 years old in good health and CMV-seropositive. J is TRBJ2-7 and V is TRBV6-1, with D possibly being TRBD2 (7 bases). The specimen was PBMCs. In DNA, the CDR3 is TGTGCCAGCATTTACGGGGGGCTCAGAAGCGAGCAGTACTTC. As protein: CASIYGGLRSEQYF.